The entry that follows covers one T cell receptor (beta chain) sequence. TCRdb redid the calling of the reads with MiXCR, one entry per CDR3 protein. The profile shows more than 150,000 distinct CDR3 sequences, approximately 19% of them singletons. The data stem from a study of T cell repertoires in cytomegalovirus infection. Germline CDR1 reads ENHRY; CDR2 reads SYGVKD. V was clipped by 4 bases and J by 6 bases, with 10 bases between them. There are 13 residues in the CDR3. The sequenced material came from PBMCs. This chain connects TRBV10-3 to TRBJ1-5, with no clear D. The receptor comes from a human donor in good health (CMV status not recorded). Some clones in this sample may be carry-over from other donors' samples. This chain's CDR3 is CAISATVSQPQHF. The CDR3 DNA follows: TGTGCCATCAGTGCCACCGTCAGTCAGCCCCAGCATTTT.